This TCR beta chain was identified during a study of control samples from healthy donors and cancer patients. TCRdb's table, derived via immunoSEQ multiplex PCR, lists solely in-frame clones and lacks some. The table shows 150,000 or so clones, with around 94% occurring only once. The ends lost 3 bases at V and 4 bases at J; junction bases unmatched: 3. The CDR3 is 15 residues long. The germline V gene has CDR1 LNHDA and CDR2 SQIVND (reference sequence). The sample taken for sequencing was PBMCs. The source of this sequence is a man between 60 and 70 years old with colorectal cancer. The chain employs TRBV19 and TRBJ1-4; 9 bases map to TRBD1. The chain's CDR3 is CASSIGTGLNEKLFF. CDR3 coding DNA: TGTGCCAGTAGTATTGGGACAGGGCTTAATGAAAAACTGTTTTTT.